The following is a TCR beta chain sequence with its context. The data stem from a study of T cell repertoires in cytomegalovirus infection. The CDR3 is 15 residues long. In germline, CDR1 is MNHEY, CDR2 SMNVEV (reference sequence). The V gene end was trimmed by 2 bases and the J gene end by 5 bases; junction bases not matched to a gene: 5. TCRdb re-analysed the reads in MiXCR, keeping a single row per CDR3 protein. The data hold around 200,000 distinct CDR3 sequences, with roughly 15% observed a single time. The sequence was obtained from a human donor in good health (CMV status not recorded). Some clones in this sample may be carry-over from other donors' samples. The sample taken for sequencing was CD8+ T cells from PBMCs. The chain uses TRBV27 and TRBJ2-5, with 10 positions matching TRBD2. The CDR3: CASSLSLTSGETQYF. In DNA form, the CDR3 reads TGTGCCAGCAGTTTAAGCCTGACTAGCGGGGAGACCCAGTACTTC.